The entry below gives a single T cell receptor beta chain sequence along with its context. Its target is unknown. The study drew the donors from its roughly 110-subject validation cohort, separate from the approximately 690-subject first cohort. This sample stems from a study of cytomegalovirus exposure and HLA in healthy donors. Study-wide background: In a later analysis, it was reported that the 110 or so validation repertoires had been produced on the same platform as the roughly 700 repertoires belonging to the first cohort.

General study results and limits: Cytomegalovirus-associated status was assigned to about 170 TCR beta chains. First-cohort TCR clusters tended to co-occur in the 130 or so validation repertoires, a later analysis found.

Using immunoSEQ multiplex PCR, the repertoire was profiled, and TCRdb retains in-frame clones only, with some absent. The repertoire holds fewer than 250,000 clones, with around 90% as singletons. This clonotype originated in a woman in her late teens or twenties in good health and CMV-seropositive. The material sequenced was PBMCs.

CDR3 amino acids: CASSQAPDTEAFF. CDR3 nucleotides: TGCGCCAGCAGCCAAGCCCCAGACACTGAAGCTTTCTTT. This chain joins TRBV4-1 and TRBJ1-1; D unresolved. Germline V gene data show CDR1 as MGHRA and CDR2 as YSYEKL. The CDR3 sequence is 13 residues long. The V end lost 1 base, the J end lost 3 bases, and 6 bases lay between the germline ends.